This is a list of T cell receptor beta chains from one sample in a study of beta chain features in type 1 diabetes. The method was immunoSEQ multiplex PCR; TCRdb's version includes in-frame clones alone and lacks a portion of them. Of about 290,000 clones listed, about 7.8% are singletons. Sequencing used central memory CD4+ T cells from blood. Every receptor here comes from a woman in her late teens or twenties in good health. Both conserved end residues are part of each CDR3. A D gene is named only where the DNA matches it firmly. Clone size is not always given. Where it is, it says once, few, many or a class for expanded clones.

cdr3_aa: CASSLLSGGILMGTQYF
v_call: TRBV7-2
d_call: TRBD2
clone_size: few

cdr3_aa: CASSVGRSEDTQYF
v_call: TRBV9
d_call: -
clone_size: few

cdr3_aa: CASSDSFGPSGYTF
v_call: TRBV25-1
d_call: -
clone_size: -

cdr3_aa: CSAMTPGNTIYF
v_call: TRBV29-1
d_call: -
clone_size: -

cdr3_aa: CASSPGTVETQYF
v_call: TRBV9
d_call: TRBD1
clone_size: few

cdr3_aa: CASSQGPSSRETQYF
v_call: TRBV5-6
d_call: -
clone_size: few

cdr3_aa: CASSLVRRGTGELFF
v_call: TRBV7-9
d_call: -
clone_size: few

cdr3_aa: CASPRPGGSLYTQYF
v_call: TRBV7-9
d_call: -
clone_size: few

cdr3_aa: CASSPEQNTEAFF
v_call: TRBV18
d_call: -
clone_size: -

cdr3_aa: CASGDRVPGANVLTF
v_call: TRBV19
d_call: TRBD1
clone_size: few

cdr3_aa: CASSVTGGDYNEQFF
v_call: TRBV9
d_call: -
clone_size: -

cdr3_aa: CASSQSGAVGYADTQYF
v_call: TRBV7-2
d_call: -
clone_size: -

cdr3_aa: CASSPGGRAEQYF
v_call: TRBV7-2
d_call: TRBD2
clone_size: few

cdr3_aa: CSVVALAGNEQFF
v_call: TRBV29-1
d_call: TRBD2
clone_size: -

cdr3_aa: CASSLIRRDAGDTQYF
v_call: TRBV18
d_call: -
clone_size: -

cdr3_aa: CASSLGARTGTQYF
v_call: TRBV11-2
d_call: -
clone_size: -

cdr3_aa: CASSLAGGYNEQFF
v_call: TRBV9
d_call: TRBD2
clone_size: -

cdr3_aa: CASSVGQGYYTGELFF
v_call: TRBV2
d_call: -
clone_size: few

cdr3_aa: CASSFGDRDSTEAFF
v_call: TRBV5-1
d_call: TRBD1
clone_size: few

cdr3_aa: CSVDPSGSLTDTQYF
v_call: TRBV29-1
d_call: -
clone_size: few

cdr3_aa: CASSLGTATMNTEAFF
v_call: TRBV5-1
d_call: TRBD1
clone_size: once

cdr3_aa: CAWSPSYNEQFF
v_call: TRBV30
d_call: -
clone_size: -

cdr3_aa: CASSHGRGRGDSPLHF
v_call: TRBV7-2
d_call: TRBD1
clone_size: -

cdr3_aa: CASSHGGGRAETQYF
v_call: TRBV19
d_call: TRBD2
clone_size: -

cdr3_aa: CSASRTRYTF
v_call: TRBV20-1
d_call: -
clone_size: few

cdr3_aa: CASSITGENTEAFF
v_call: TRBV19
d_call: -
clone_size: many

cdr3_aa: CASSRGAQETQYF
v_call: TRBV7-2
d_call: -
clone_size: few

cdr3_aa: CASRPRGTGANVLTF
v_call: TRBV5-6
d_call: -
clone_size: few

cdr3_aa: CASSSPRTGYDEQFF
v_call: TRBV28
d_call: TRBD1
clone_size: few

cdr3_aa: CASGRGQRFYEQYF
v_call: TRBV6-6
d_call: -
clone_size: few

cdr3_aa: CASSLDQPQHF
v_call: TRBV5-6
d_call: -
clone_size: few

cdr3_aa: CASSRLGFGTDTQYF
v_call: TRBV4-2
d_call: -
clone_size: few

cdr3_aa: CASSTLPGTAHYGYTF
v_call: TRBV27
d_call: TRBD1
clone_size: -

cdr3_aa: CASSSRLAGETQYF
v_call: TRBV7-2
d_call: TRBD2
clone_size: many

cdr3_aa: CASSPISRAPGQGYEQYF
v_call: TRBV11-2
d_call: TRBD1
clone_size: few

cdr3_aa: CASSSPQGTDTQYF
v_call: TRBV7-2
d_call: -
clone_size: -

cdr3_aa: CASSLVSADGNYGYTF
v_call: TRBV5-1
d_call: -
clone_size: -

cdr3_aa: CASSEVSANTGELFF
v_call: TRBV2
d_call: -
clone_size: few

cdr3_aa: CASSLTNTQYF
v_call: TRBV7-2
d_call: -
clone_size: many

cdr3_aa: CASSPHERETQYF
v_call: TRBV18
d_call: -
clone_size: many

cdr3_aa: CSVVYPGGFDGYTF
v_call: TRBV29-1
d_call: -
clone_size: few

cdr3_aa: CASSERDRGQAFF
v_call: TRBV2
d_call: TRBD1
clone_size: -

cdr3_aa: CASSLAENTGELFF
v_call: TRBV7-9
d_call: -
clone_size: -

cdr3_aa: CASSRTASGGLEQFF
v_call: TRBV7-2
d_call: TRBD2
clone_size: few

cdr3_aa: CSVDAERAAHNEQFF
v_call: TRBV29-1
d_call: -
clone_size: many

cdr3_aa: CSVVAPAETQYF
v_call: TRBV29-1
d_call: -
clone_size: few

cdr3_aa: CASSDNRGSGNTIYF
v_call: TRBV5-4
d_call: -
clone_size: few

cdr3_aa: CASSQQGIQETQYF
v_call: TRBV4-3
d_call: -
clone_size: -

cdr3_aa: CAWSKFSYNEQFF
v_call: TRBV30
d_call: -
clone_size: many

cdr3_aa: CASSRDRGRSYEQYF
v_call: TRBV7-2
d_call: TRBD1
clone_size: -

cdr3_aa: CASSPTDTQYF
v_call: TRBV18
d_call: -
clone_size: many

cdr3_aa: CASTSGTRNEQFF
v_call: TRBV6-6
d_call: TRBD2
clone_size: few